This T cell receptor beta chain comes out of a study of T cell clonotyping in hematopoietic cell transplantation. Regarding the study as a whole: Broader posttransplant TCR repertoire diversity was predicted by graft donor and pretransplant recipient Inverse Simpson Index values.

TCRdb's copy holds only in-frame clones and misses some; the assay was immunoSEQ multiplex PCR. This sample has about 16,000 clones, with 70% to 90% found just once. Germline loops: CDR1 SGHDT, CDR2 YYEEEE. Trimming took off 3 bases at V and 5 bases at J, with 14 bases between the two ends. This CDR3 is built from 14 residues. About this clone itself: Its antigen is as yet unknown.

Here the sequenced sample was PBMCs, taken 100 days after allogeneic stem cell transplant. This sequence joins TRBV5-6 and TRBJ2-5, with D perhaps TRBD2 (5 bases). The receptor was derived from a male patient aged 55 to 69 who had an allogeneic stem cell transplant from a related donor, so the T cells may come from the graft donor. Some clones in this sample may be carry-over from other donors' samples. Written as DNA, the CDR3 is TGTGCCAGCAGCTCCGGTCGGGGTTACGAGACCCAGTACTTC. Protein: CASSSGRGYETQYF.